The 29 T cell receptor beta chains below all came from one sample that was sequenced in a study of blood T cell repertoires in COVID-19. Data came from immunoSEQ multiplex PCR; TCRdb stores just in-frame clones and leaves some out. The profile covers roughly 380,000 clones, with approximately 91% appearing a single time and roughly 1.6% taken by the ten largest. The sequencing sample was made of peripheral blood. The receptors shown here come from a woman aged 35 to 49 with COVID-19, enrolled during active disease.

The genes are TRBV3-1 (or the pseudogene TRBV3-2) and TRBJ1-1, with no clear D. This CDR3 comprises 13 residues. The V and J ends lost 2 bases and 1 base respectively, with 5 bases between them. Germline CDR1 reads LGHDT; CDR2 reads YNNKEL (reference sequence). Here the CDR3 reads CASSQSWNTEAFF. The CDR3 DNA is TGTGCCAGCAGCCAATCGTGGAACACTGAAGCTTTCTTT.

The V gene is TRBV28, the J gene TRBJ1-5, with 7 bases aligning to TRBD1. The CDR3 covers 13 residues. V trimming: 7 bases; J trimming: 9 bases; junction bases outside the gene matches: 9. Germline V gene lookup returns CDR1 MDHEN and CDR2 SYDVKM. CDR3 in amino acids: CASTPDRVMPQHF. The CDR3 nucleotides read TGTGCCAGCACCCCAGACAGGGTAATGCCCCAGCATTTT.

This rearrangement joins TRBV18 to TRBJ1-2, with D possibly TRBD1 on 5 matching bases. V dropped 0 bases and J dropped 7 bases, with 15 bases sitting between them. The germline V gene encodes CDR1 KGHSH and CDR2 LQKENI. This CDR3 comprises 15 residues. CDR3 nucleotides: TGTGCCAGCTCACCACCCCGGGCCAGGGCCAGTGGCTACACCTTC. Its translation: CASSPPRARASGYTF.

This CDR3 reads CASSPFWGGGYTF. Here the CDR3 DNA reads TGTGCCAGCAGCCCCTTCTGGGGAGGCGGCTACACCTTC. The V call is TRBV14, the J call TRBJ1-2; D call uncertain. The CDR3 consists of 13 residues. CDR1 SGHDN and CDR2 FVKESK come from the germline V gene. The V end was cut by 4 bases, the J end by 8 bases, with 14 bases between.

The count of this clone is one. This chain uses TRBV27 with TRBJ2-3; D not resolved. The germline gives CDR1 MNHEY, CDR2 SMNVEV (reference sequence). CDR3 length equals 13 residues. The germline V and J ends were trimmed by 3 bases and 0 bases, with 4 bases remaining between them. CDR3 sequence: CASSFLSTDTQYF. The CDR3 DNA reads as TGTGCCAGCAGTTTCCTAAGCACAGATACGCAGTATTTT.

Only a few counts were recorded for this clone. The chain recombines TRBV7-9 with TRBJ2-7, with TRBD2 identical over 10 bases. The V and J ends lost 6 bases and 5 bases, in that order; junction bases with no gene match: 10. The CDR3 loop spans 15 amino acids. The germline gives CDR1 SEHNR, CDR2 FQNEAQ (reference sequence). CDR3 sequence (DNA): TGTGCCAGCAGTTGGGGACTAGCGAAGGTTAACGAGCAGTACTTC. Translation gives CASSWGLAKVNEQYF.

This chain joins TRBV7-2 and TRBJ1-4; TRBD1 agrees at 8 bases. The CDR3 length is 14 residues. The V segment lost 5 bases and the J segment 8 bases; nucleotides outside the gene matches: 7. Looked up from germline, CDR1 is SGHTA and CDR2 is FQGNSA. The CDR3 bases are TGTGCCAGCAGCACAGGGGGGACACGGGAAAAACTGTTTTTT. Protein sequence: CASSTGGTREKLFF.

The rearrangement links TRBV5-5 to TRBJ1-4; 8 bases line up with TRBD1. The V gene end was trimmed by 3 bases and the J gene end by 5 bases; junction bases not matched to a gene: 9. Germline-derived CDR1 and CDR2 are SGHKS and YYEKEE (reference sequence). The CDR3 is made up of 16 amino acids. This CDR3 reads CASSSQGAKENEKLFF. The CDR3 nucleotides are TGTGCCAGCAGCTCCCAGGGGGCCAAGGAGAATGAAAAACTGTTTTTT.

This chain uses TRBV10-3 with TRBJ2-7, with 9 bases matching TRBD2. Losses at the gene ends were 1 base for V and 5 bases for J; bases not matched to a gene: 6. The CDR3 is 15 amino acids. CDR1 and CDR2 (germline): ENHRY, SYGVKD. CDR3 coding DNA: TGTGCCATCAGTGAGTGGGGTAGCGGGAGACACGAGCAGTACTTC. Translation: CAISEWGSGRHEQYF.

The CDR3 sequence: CASSVASGGYQETQYF. The DNA for the CDR3 is TGTGCCAGCAGCGTAGCGAGCGGGGGGTACCAAGAGACCCAGTACTTC. This chain joins TRBV9 and TRBJ2-5; 9 bases fit TRBD2. The germline V gene has CDR1 SGDLS and CDR2 YYNGEE. This CDR3 comprises 16 residues. V trimming: 0 bases; J trimming: 0 bases; junction bases outside the gene matches: 3. The complete variable domain, with remaining parts taken from reference TRBV9 and TRBJ2-5, reads DSGVTQTPKHLITATGQRVTLRCSPRSGDLSVYWYQQSLDQGLQFLIQYYNGEERAKGNILERFSAQQFPDLHSELNLSSLELGDSALYFCASSVASGGYQETQYFGPGTRLLVL.

V is TRBV4-1 and J is TRBJ1-1, with TRBD1 matching 7 bases. The CDR3 runs to 14 residues. V shed 3 bases and J 4 bases; nucleotides not matched to a gene: 5. Germline V gene lookup returns CDR1 MGHRA and CDR2 YSYEKL. CDR3 protein: CASSQPGQSTEAFF. The CDR3 nucleotides are TGCGCCAGCAGCCAGCCGGGACAGTCCACTGAAGCTTTCTTT.

The rearrangement links TRBV11-2 to TRBJ2-1, with a tentative D call TRBD1 (6 bases). The germline CDR1 and CDR2 sequences are SGHAT and FQNNGV. With 5 bases removed from V and 7 bases from J, the gap between germline ends came to 18 bases. There are 15 residues in the CDR3. The CDR3 region is CASSPRRDKGNEQFF. The DNA for the CDR3 is TGTGCCAGCAGCCCCCGCCGGGACAAGGGGAATGAGCAGTTCTTC.

The chain combines TRBV2 with TRBJ1-5; no clear D gene. Germline V gene lookup returns CDR1 SNHLY and CDR2 FYNNEI. V shed 1 base and J shed 0 bases, with 10 bases lying between them. The length of the CDR3 is 16 residues. The CDR3 protein is CASSEVVSYSNQPQHF. The CDR3 nucleotides are TGTGCCAGCAGTGAAGTCGTCAGTTATAGCAATCAGCCCCAGCATTTT.

Comment on this clone: Compared with germline, one end of the junction differs, possibly owing to a read error. The rearrangement joins TRBV4-1 to TRBJ2-1; TRBD2 aligns across 11 bases. CDR1 and CDR2 from the germline V gene are MGHRA and YSYEKL. The CDR3 has 16 amino acids. This chain's CDR3 is CASSRTGTSGFPTKVF. DNA for the CDR3: TGCGCCAGCAGCCGCACCGGGACTAGCGGTTTCCCCACTAAGGTCTTC.

The chain recombines TRBV7-3 with TRBJ1-2; D not certain. The CDR3 has 14 residues. The germline V gene has CDR1 SGHTA and CDR2 FQGTGA. Trimming pared 2 bases from V and 0 bases from J, leaving 7 bases between. The CDR3 protein is CASSLGGSNYGYTF. For the CDR3, the DNA is TGTGCCAGCAGCTTAGGCGGGTCTAACTATGGCTACACCTTC.

In its sample, this clone was seen once. The J gene is TRBJ2-7, the V gene TRBV7-2, with 7 nucleotides matching TRBD2. Germline V gene lookup returns CDR1 SGHTA and CDR2 FQGNSA. V lost 3 bases to trimming and J lost 3 bases; unmatched junction nucleotides: 5. CDR3 size: 14 residues. CDR3: CASSLGGSLYEQYF. The DNA of the CDR3 is TGTGCCAGCAGCTTGGGGGGGAGCCTCTACGAGCAGTACTTC.

The genes are TRBV28 and TRBJ1-4; no clear D gene. V was cut by 3 bases and J by 9 bases, with 14 bases left in between. The germline V gene encodes CDR1 MDHEN and CDR2 SYDVKM. The CDR3 runs 14 residues. DNA of the CDR3: TGTGCCAGCAGTTTCCCGGGCGGGGTGAAAAAACTGTTTTTT. It specifies CASSFPGGVKKLFF.

This rearrangement joins TRBV5-1 to TRBJ1-5, with TRBD1 matching 7 bases. CDR1 and CDR2 (germline): SGHRS, YFSETQ. This CDR3 contains 15 residues. The V segment lost 2 bases and the J segment 3 bases; nucleotides outside the gene matches: 5. The CDR3: CASSLAGGYNQPQHF. CDR3 sequence (DNA): TGCGCCAGCAGCTTAGCAGGGGGTTACAATCAGCCCCAGCATTTT.

V and J are TRBV27 and TRBJ1-1, with D tentatively TRBD1 (5 bases). The CDR3 runs 16 residues. V gave up 4 bases and J gave up 4 bases, with 19 bases separating them. Germline CDR1 is MNHEY and CDR2 is SMNVEV (reference sequence). The CDR3 DNA sequence: TGTGCCAGCAGTTCACTCCCGGGGGAGTGGGGCACTGAAGCTTTCTTT. Its translation is CASSSLPGEWGTEAFF.

The chain carries TRBV19 and TRBJ1-1; TRBD1 is a possible D gene (6 bases). Trimming pared 4 bases from V and 8 bases from J, leaving 14 bases between. Per germline, CDR1 LNHDA and CDR2 SQIVND (reference sequence). CDR3 length equals 13 residues. The CDR3 nucleotides are TGTGCCAGTAGTACAATCCCCGGGACAGAAGCTTTCTTT. This sequence encodes CASSTIPGTEAFF.

The genes are TRBV25-1 and TRBJ1-5; perhaps TRBD1 as D (6 bases). CDR3 length: 14 amino acids. Germline lookup yields CDR1 MGHDK and CDR2 SYGVNS. The germline V and J ends were trimmed by 6 bases and 7 bases, with 16 bases remaining between them. The CDR3 DNA follows: TGTGCCAGCAGCACTACAGGGTCTCGACAGCCCCAGCATTTT. Translated: CASSTTGSRQPQHF.

The chain has TRBV12-3 or TRBV12-4 and TRBJ2-7; D is ambiguous. Trimming left V 4 bases short and J 3 bases short, with 10 bases between. This CDR3 has 13 residues. CDR3 bases: TGTGCCAGCAGTTCCGTAATACACTACGAGCAGTACTTC. It encodes CASSSVIHYEQYF.

The V call is TRBV12-3 or TRBV12-4, the J call TRBJ2-7; D gene uncertain. CDR3 length equals 13 residues. The V gene lost 6 bases and the J gene lost 3 bases, with 12 bases spanning the gap. The CDR3 is CASRPTTLYEQYF. In DNA, the CDR3 is TGTGCCAGCAGGCCCACGACTCTCTACGAGCAGTACTTC.

This CDR3 reads CASSQERGMPQHF. The DNA for the CDR3 is TGCGCCAGCAGCCAAGAAAGGGGGATGCCCCAGCATTTT. This rearrangement joins TRBV4-3 to TRBJ1-5; D is possibly TRBD1 (6 bases). V gave up 0 bases and J gave up 9 bases, with 9 bases separating them. This CDR3 region has 13 residues. Germline-derived CDR1 and CDR2 are LGHNA and YSLEER.

The rearrangement links TRBV11-2 to TRBJ2-7, with 7 bases aligning to TRBD1. The CDR3 spans 16 residues. The ends lost 1 base at V and 4 bases at J; junction bases unmatched: 10. Germline V lookup: CDR1 SGHAT, CDR2 FQNNGV. The CDR3 sequence: CASSLVGRGLRYEQYF. In nucleotides, the CDR3 is TGTGCCAGCAGCTTAGTTGGCAGGGGGTTGAGGTACGAGCAGTACTTC.

This chain links TRBV21-1 with TRBJ2-7; the table's D call TRBD2 went unverified against the DNA. TRBV21-1 is given as a pseudogene. This CDR3 comprises 15 residues. CDR3 sequence reads: CASTPGMVCSYEQYF. CDR3 in DNA: TGTGCCAGCACCCCGGGGATGGTGTGCTCCTACGAGCAGTACTTC.

V and J are TRBV24-1 and TRBJ2-1, with TRBD1 matching over 8 bases. This CDR3 contains 15 residues. V shed 4 bases, J shed 6 bases, and the junction held 7 bases outside the gene matches. Looked up from germline, CDR1 is KGHDR and CDR2 is SFDVKD. For the CDR3, the DNA is TGTGCCACCAGTGACGGGACAGGCTTCCTCAATGAGCAGTTCTTC. This encodes CATSDGTGFLNEQFF.

The rearrangement uses TRBV2 and TRBJ1-1; D is undetermined. The CDR3 runs 14 residues. Germline V gene lookup returns CDR1 SNHLY and CDR2 FYNNEI. V gave up 1 base and J gave up 4 bases, with 10 bases separating them. CDR3 nucleotide sequence: TGTGCCAGCAGTGAAGACGCGCCGCGCACTGAAGCTTTCTTT. Its translation: CASSEDAPRTEAFF. Using reference TRBV2 and TRBJ1-1 for the parts outside the CDR3, the full variable domain is EPEVTQTPSHQVTQMGQEVILRCVPISNHLYFYWYRQILGQKVEFLVSFYNNEISEKSEIFDDQFSVERPDGSNFTLKIRSTKLEDSAMYFCASSEDAPRTEAFFGQGTRLTVV.

The chain links TRBV4-3 to TRBJ2-7; 10 nucleotides agree with TRBD1. Germline assignment: CDR1 LGHNA and CDR2 YSLEER. V was pared by 4 bases and J by 2 bases, with 8 bases of the junction left unmatched. There are 16 residues in the CDR3. The CDR3 DNA sequence: TGCGCCAGCAGCCTCCAAAGCGGGACAGGGGCCTACGAGCAGTACTTC. This sequence encodes CASSLQSGTGAYEQYF.